The T cell receptor beta chain described here comes from a study of T cell repertoires in cytomegalovirus infection. Study at large: Public TCR beta signatures marked donors with CMV infection and the matching HLA. Notes on the study in general: Dominating the ex vivo response were TCR beta clonotypes that were CMV-specific and HLA-C-restricted.

From the reads, TCRdb called clonotypes with MiXCR, one entry per CDR3 protein. This sample yields 650,000 to 900,000 distinct CDR3 sequences, of which 29% are seen a single time; around 12% belongs to the top ten. This clonotype was observed a few times. Its target is unknown. CDR1 and CDR2 from the germline V gene are LGHNA and YSLEER. CDR3 length: 16 residues. V lost 4 bases and J 0 bases, leaving 13 bases between the germline ends. The specimen was cultured CD8+ T cells from PBMCs, collected from culture after CMV antigen stimulation. The receptor was derived from a human donor in good health (CMV status not recorded). Some clones in this sample may be carry-over from other donors' samples. The chain links TRBV4-3 to TRBJ2-1, with a tentative D call TRBD1 (5 bases). CDR3 amino acids: CASSLSQGPSYNEQFF. CDR3 DNA: TGCGCCAGCAGCCTCTCCCAGGGCCCCTCCTACAATGAGCAGTTCTTC.